The 16 T cell receptor beta chains presented below share a single source sample, sequenced in a study of T cells after yellow fever vaccination. TCRdb reprocessed the 5' RACE reads via MiXCR and lists one record per CDR3 protein. The sample has approximately 330,000 distinct CDR3 sequences; approximately 12% are singletons. Sequencing used CD4+ T cells sorted from PBMCs, obtained 15 days after the yellow fever booster vaccination. The receptors stem from a man aged 18 to 29 who received the YFV17D yellow fever vaccine.

This rearrangement joins TRBV7-3 to TRBJ2-2; 7 bases line up with TRBD1. Unmatched junction bases numbered 9, after V lost 5 bases and J lost 0 bases. CDR1 SGHTA and CDR2 FQGTGA come from the germline V gene. There are 17 residues in the CDR3. The CDR3 coding sequence is TGTGCCAGCAGCCGAAGCCCGACAGGGCCGAACACCGGGGAGCTGTTTTTT. This encodes CASSRSPTGPNTGELFF.

The V and J genes are TRBV12-3 or TRBV12-4 and TRBJ2-5; D is undetermined. CDR3 size: 12 residues. The V end was cut by 3 bases, the J end by 4 bases, with 6 bases between. DNA for the CDR3: TGTGCCAGCAGTTTCTCTATAGAGACCCAGTACTTC. Its protein product is CASSFSIETQYF.

The sample holds a few counts of this clonotype. The chain couples TRBV12-3 or TRBV12-4 to TRBJ2-7, with 7 bases that match TRBD1. CDR3 length equals 11 residues. Losses at the gene ends were 1 base for V and 10 bases for J; bases not matched to a gene: 1. The CDR3 reads CASSLGTGQYF. The CDR3 nucleotides read TGTGCCAGCAGTTTAGGGACAGGTCAGTACTTC.

This clonotype was observed a few times. The chain carries TRBV24-1 and TRBJ2-2; D tentatively fits TRBD1 or TRBD2 (6 bases each). CDR1 and CDR2 (germline): KGHDR, SFDVKD. Trimming took off 9 bases at V and 4 bases at J, with 11 bases between the two ends. This CDR3 has 13 amino acids. The CDR3 sequence is CATRGHSTGELFF. The CDR3 DNA follows: TGTGCCACCCGGGGGCACTCCACCGGGGAGCTGTTTTTT.

The chain combines TRBV18 with TRBJ2-1; D is undetermined. This CDR3 has 14 amino acids. V was shortened by 2 bases and J by 5 bases, with 10 bases between the two germline ends. Germline lookup yields CDR1 KGHSH and CDR2 LQKENI. CDR3 bases: TGTGCCAGCTCACCAGGGTGGGTTAACAATGAGCAGTTCTTC. Translating gives CASSPGWVNNEQFF.

The V call is TRBV18, the J call TRBJ2-4, with TRBD2 identical over 13 bases. Per the germline V gene, CDR1 is KGHSH and CDR2 is LQKENI. This CDR3 is 18 amino acids long. With V trimmed by 4 bases and J by 7 bases, 13 bases remained unmatched. The CDR3 spells CASSQTGTSGVFANIQYF. CDR3 in DNA: TGTGCCAGCTCACAAACCGGGACTAGCGGGGTCTTTGCGAACATTCAGTACTTC.

This clonotype was counted between two and nine times. The V gene is TRBV7-6, the J gene TRBJ1-2, with 9 bases lining up with TRBD1. The CDR3 extends over 16 amino acids. Trimming at V came to 4 bases and at J to 0 bases, leaving 6 bases not matched to a gene. Germline CDR1 reads SGHVS; CDR2 reads FNYEAQ. This chain's CDR3 is CASSSTWTGANYGYTF. The CDR3 coding sequence is TGTGCCAGCAGCTCGACTTGGACAGGGGCTAACTATGGCTACACCTTC. The full variable domain, in which reference TRBV7-6 and TRBJ1-2 provide the parts outside the CDR3, is GAGVSQSPRYKVTKRGQDVALRCDPISGHVSLYWYRQALGQGPEFLTYFNYEAQQDKSGLPNDRFSAERPEGSISTLTIQRTEQRDSAMYRCASSSTWTGANYGYTFGSGTRLTVV.

This clonotype has a handful of counts. The J gene is TRBJ2-1, the V gene TRBV6-5; TRBD1 or TRBD2 may be the D gene (5 bases each). V lost 6 bases and J 6 bases, leaving 9 bases between the germline ends. In germline, CDR1 is MNHEY, CDR2 SVGAGI. The CDR3 is 12 residues long. CDR3: CASRTGPNEQFF. DNA for the CDR3: TGTGCCAGCAGAACGGGGCCCAATGAGCAGTTCTTC.

The chain combines TRBV6-2 or TRBV6-3 with TRBJ2-5; TRBD1 matches 7 bases. The germline gives CDR1 MNHEY, CDR2 SVGEGT. V shed 8 bases and J 3 bases; nucleotides not matched to a gene: 9. The CDR3 totals 14 residues. In nucleotides, the CDR3 is TGTGCCAGCCGCCGCGATGGACAGGAAGAGACCCAGTACTTC. This translates into CASRRDGQEETQYF.

This clonotype was seen a few times. CDR3: CASTDRGLGSYNSPLHF. As DNA, the CDR3 is TGTGCCAGCACCGACAGGGGGCTAGGCTCCTATAATTCACCCCTCCACTTT. The chain links TRBV6-5 to TRBJ1-6, with TRBD1 matching over 10 bases. Germline-derived CDR1 and CDR2 are MNHEY and SVGAGI. The CDR3 extends over 17 amino acids. J lost 0 bases, V lost 7 bases, and 6 bases had no gene match.

The genes are TRBV3-1 and TRBJ1-2, with D uncertain. The CDR3 runs 14 residues. Trimming took off 2 bases at V and 8 bases at J, with 15 bases between the two ends. The germline V gene has CDR1 LGHDT and CDR2 YNNKEL (reference sequence). CDR3 amino acids: CASSQLSPKGGYTF. CDR3 DNA: TGTGCCAGCAGCCAATTATCCCCGAAGGGCGGCTACACCTTC.

The gene calls are TRBV4-2 and TRBJ2-1; D might be TRBD2 (5 bases). In germline, CDR1 is LGHNA, CDR2 YNFKEQ. The CDR3 length is 14 residues. The ends were cut back, 6 bases at V and 4 bases at J, with 13 bases in the middle. CDR3 amino acids: CASSRDGEYNEQFF. DNA of the CDR3: TGTGCCAGCAGTCGAGACGGGGAATACAATGAGCAGTTCTTC.

The V and J genes are TRBV3-1 and TRBJ2-3; 14 bases agree with TRBD2. Per germline, CDR1 LGHDT and CDR2 YNNKEL (reference sequence). The V segment lost 4 bases and the J segment 2 bases; nucleotides outside the gene matches: 11. The CDR3 runs to 19 residues. In DNA form, the CDR3 reads TGTGCCAGCAGCCTCGGACTAGCGGGGGGCCCCGGAACCACAGATACGCAGTATTTT. Its translation is CASSLGLAGGPGTTDTQYF.

The chain employs TRBV6-1 and TRBJ1-4, with D maybe TRBD1 (5 bases). CDR3 length: 13 amino acids. Trimming stripped 8 bases from V and 4 bases from J, with 11 bases between. Germline CDR1 is MNHNS and CDR2 is SASEGT. CDR3 protein: CASVTEINEKLFF. DNA for the CDR3: TGTGCCAGCGTGACAGAGATTAATGAAAAACTGTTTTTT.

This clonotype was counted between two and nine times. V usage is TRBV7-2 and J usage is TRBJ2-7; D is ambiguous. The CDR3 extends over 15 amino acids. V was trimmed by 0 bases and J by 2 bases, leaving 11 bases between them. The V gene's germline CDR1 is SGHTA and CDR2 FQGNSA. The DNA of the CDR3 is TGTGCCAGCAGCTTAGCGGTTGGCCATACCTACGAGCAGTACTTC. Translating it yields CASSLAVGHTYEQYF. Looking up the rest from reference TRBV7-2 and TRBJ2-7 gives the full variable domain: GAGVSQSPSNKVTEKGKDVELRCDPISGHTALYWYRQSLGQGLEFLIYFQGNSAPDKSGLPSDRFSAERTGGSVSTLTIQRTQQEDSAVYLCASSLAVGHTYEQYFGPGTRLTVT.

CDR3 in DNA: TGTGCTAGTGGTTTTAGCGGGGGGTCCTACGAGCAGTACTTC. This gives the protein CASGFSGGSYEQYF. V usage is TRBV12-5 and J usage is TRBJ2-7; 10 bases are shared with TRBD2. V lost 3 bases and J lost 1; bases outside the gene matches: 0. The CDR3 spans 14 residues. The germline CDR1 and CDR2 sequences are LGHNT and FRNRAP.